This T cell receptor (beta chain) emerged from a study of neurological immune-mediated disorders. The study's findings and limits: The multiple sclerosis repertoire cluster was not associated with any clinical or MRI feature.

The V gene's germline CDR1 is LNHNV and CDR2 YYDKDF (reference sequence). This CDR3 has 15 residues. Between the trimmed V and J ends, which lost 1 base and 4 bases, there was a span of 8 bases. MiXCR, applied by TCRdb to the 5' RACE reads, yields one record per CDR3 protein. The sample yields about 55,000 distinct CDR3 sequences, about 4.2% seen once. As to this clonotype: The antigen is undetermined.

PBMCs stored at -80 C, 2 million in total, were the source of the unsorted libraries. The material sequenced was PBMCs. This receptor was obtained from a man aged 50-60 years with multiple sclerosis. The V and J genes are TRBV15 and TRBJ2-6; either TRBD1 or TRBD2 may fit D (5 bases each). The CDR3 DNA reads as TGTGCCACCAGCAGAGGGGGACCCGGGGCCAACGTCCTGACTTTC. It translates to CATSRGGPGANVLTF. The variable domain in full, completed from reference TRBV15 and TRBJ2-6, reads DAMVIQNPRYQVTQFGKPVTLSCSQTLNHNVMYWYQQKSSQAPKLLFHYYDKDFNNEADTPDNFQSRRPNTSFCFLDIRSPGLGDTAMYLCATSRGGPGANVLTFGAGSRLTVL.